This T cell receptor (beta chain) is drawn from a study of blood T cell repertoires in COVID-19 (dated by TCRdb to between 2020 and 2021). The study in broad terms: The collaborator samples originated in the United States, Italy and Spain and spanned the acute and convalescent phases of COVID-19. HLA class I and class II types, where available, came from metadata supplied by the sample provider rather than from assay-based typing. The prospective study material was composed of cDNA or gDNA derived from T cells, B-cell-depleted T cells, or PBMCs. Sample metadata almost always included a de-identified subject ID, COVID-19 status, age in years and sex. The repertoires were released in a freely available public database meant as a resource for research on the immune response to SARS-CoV-2. Samples were obtained from the ongoing ImmuneRACE study (first 160 participants) and from 1,254 subjects provided by 6 global collaborators. The dataset comprised deeply sampled blood TCRbeta repertoires from subjects exposed to, actively infected with, or recovered from COVID-19. General study outcomes and caveats: The quantity of clinical and demographic metadata differed by source and by participant and was supplied without curation.

The table lists this clone with a few counts. Its antigen target is currently unknown. Base qualities are not recorded, but no much larger clone differs from it by a single base. TCRbeta CDR3 regions were amplified from genomic DNA by means of the immunoSEQ Assay, a bias-controlled multiplex PCR. Turning to the authors' computational methods: Nucleated cell counts per sample were estimated from amplification of reference gene primers within the assay. Sequence reads were collapsed and filtered to measure the absolute abundance of every unique TCRbeta CDR3 rearrangement. For each sample, productive Simpson clonality was calculated as the square root of Simpson's diversity index over productive rearrangements. TCRdb carries this immuneACCESS record with in-frame sequences only. Its versions omit some clonotypes, under half of them owing to an unresolved V gene in the studies checked, with the rest unexplained. The DNA was the basis for D and trimming; V, J and clone size are from that table. This sample is represented by about 53,000 clones; approximately 80% of them were singletons. The ten largest account for just under 15% of the sample.

The collaborating institutions used their own protocols to collect whole blood in K2EDTA tubes. Collaborator samples were shipped for TCRbeta analysis as frozen whole blood, isolated PBMCs, or DNA extracted from either sample type. V lost 3 bases and J lost 2 bases; the stretch between them is 14 bases long. Taken from cysteine to phenylalanine, the CDR3 has 15 residues. The sequence is cut down to CDR3 DNA, 45 bases in frame from base 1. From a lookup of the germline V gene, CDR1 and CDR2 are LGHNA and YNFKEQ. Sequenced: peripheral blood. The receptor chain draws on TRBV4-2 and TRBJ2-7; no D segment can be confidently identified. This sequence was found in a human donor with active or convalescent COVID-19. The donor label of this sample is uncertain. The DNA sequence is given as TGTGCCAGCAGCCAGTTAGTGACATCTGCCTACGAGCAGTACTTC. The resulting protein is CASSQLVTSAYEQYF.